This entry concerns a single T cell receptor beta chain. Assay: immunoSEQ multiplex PCR; the TCRdb copy retains only in-frame clones and omits some. The table shows around 2.1 million clones, with under 95% occurring only once. CD45RO-negative, CCR7-selected cells formed the naive CD8 fraction, which excluded terminally differentiated effector memory CD45RA+ cells. This record belongs to a study of shared clonotypes between healthy human individuals. The CDR3 covers 14 residues. Trimming took 5 bases from V and 0 from J, leaving 11 bases between them. The germline V gene encodes CDR1 SGHVS and CDR2 FNYEAQ.

The sequencing input was naive CD8+ T cells from PBMCs. The chain couples TRBV7-6 to TRBJ2-7, with a weak D call TRBD2 (6 bases). The TCR comes from a man aged 18 to 35 in good health. Some clones in this sample may be carry-over from other donors' samples. In DNA form, the CDR3 reads TGTGCCAGCAGCCCCGCGGGGAGCTCCTACGAGCAGTACTTC. It encodes CASSPAGSSYEQYF.